Listed below are T cell receptor beta chains from one sample, sequenced in a study of PD-1 blockade in classical Hodgkin lymphoma. The repertoire was sequenced with immunoSEQ multiplex PCR; TCRdb's copy has only in-frame clones and lacks some. The sample shows 20,000 to 25,000 clones, more than 60% of them seen only once. The sequences come from peripheral blood mononuclear cells (PBMCs), collected before the second cycle of nivolumab. The receptors originated from a human donor with classical Hodgkin lymphoma. CDR3s include the opening cysteine and the closing phenylalanine or tryptophan. The order of the fields is clone size, D gene, V gene, J gene, CDR3 DNA, CDR3 protein. A D gene is named only where the DNA matches it firmly. The size field is filled for only some rows; it gives once, few, many or a size class.

>-|-|TRBV30|TRBJ1-5
TGTGCCTGGAGCGCCGGGATCAATCAGCCCCAGCATTTT
CAWSAGINQPQHF
>-|TRBD1|TRBV5-4|TRBJ2-3
TGTGCCAGCAGCGGACAGGGGGCAGATACGCAGTATTTT
CASSGQGADTQYF
>once|TRBD1|TRBV29-1|TRBJ2-7
TGCAGCGTTGTGAGAGGGACAGGGGGCGACGAGCAGTACTTC
CSVVRGTGGDEQYF
>-|TRBD2|TRBV7-6|TRBJ2-7
TGTGCCAGCAGCTCCCTTCTAGCGGGAGCCGGGGAGCAGTACTTC
CASSSLLAGAGEQYF
>few|TRBD1|TRBV10-3|TRBJ1-2
TGTGCCATCAGTGACCCCGGGACAGGCGCACTCCCGATTTATGGCTACACCTTC
CAISDPGTGALPIYGYTF
>-|TRBD2|TRBV29-1|TRBJ2-3
TGCAGCGTGCCCCCGACTAGCGGTAGCACAGATACGCAGTATTTT
CSVPPTSGSTDTQYF
>-|TRBD2|TRBV7-8|TRBJ2-2
TGTGCCAGCAGCTTAGGCGGGGGGCCGACAAGCACCGGGGAGCTGTTTTTT
CASSLGGGPTSTGELFF
>-|-|TRBV2|TRBJ1-4
TGTGCCAGCAGTGACCTGGCAGCGGGTACGAGTAGGGAAAAACTGTTTTTT
CASSDLAAGTSREKLFF
>few|-|TRBV29-1|TRBJ2-4
TGCAGCGTTGAAGAGAAAACTTTCGAACGCCAAAACATTCAGTACTTC
CSVEEKTFERQNIQYF
>-|-|TRBV29-1|TRBJ1-1
TGCAGCGTTGAACAGACGGAGACTGAAGCTTTCTTT
CSVEQTETEAFF
>-|TRBD1|TRBV13|TRBJ1-2
TGTGCCAGCAGCTGGGGTAGACAGGGGGCCGGGGGCTACACCTTC
CASSWGRQGAGGYTF
>-|TRBD1|TRBV6-6|TRBJ2-3
TGTGCCAGCAGAAGACAGGGGCCGAGCACAGATACGCAGTATTTT
CASRRQGPSTDTQYF
>-|TRBD1|TRBV5-1|TRBJ2-1
TGCGCCAGCAGCTTGGAGGCGACAGGGTCCTTCAATGAGCAGTTCTTC
CASSLEATGSFNEQFF
>few|-|TRBV6-1|TRBJ1-2
TGTGCCAGCAGTCTACGGGGGGAGGGGAACTATGGCTACACCTTC
CASSLRGEGNYGYTF
>once|-|TRBV28|TRBJ2-7
TGTGCCAGCAGTAGTCTAGACTCCTACGAGCAGTACTTC
CASSSLDSYEQYF
>-|-|TRBV2|TRBJ1-6
TGTGCCAGCAGTGACCGGGGGGGGTATAATTCACCCCTCCACTTT
CASSDRGGYNSPLHF
>-|TRBD2|TRBV14|TRBJ2-3
TGTGCCAGCAGCCAAGTTACTAGCGTTGTAGATACGCAGTATTTT
CASSQVTSVVDTQYF
>once|TRBD1|TRBV18|TRBJ1-4
TGTGCCAGCTCACCAACCGGGACAGCCTTAGAAAAACTGTTTTTT
CASSPTGTALEKLFF
>-|TRBD2|TRBV25-1|TRBJ2-3
TGTGCCAGCAGTGAACTAGCGGGGGTAGATACGCAGTATTTT
CASSELAGVDTQYF
>few|-|TRBV10-3|TRBJ1-4
TGTGCCATCAGCGGTGGGACATTCGAAAAACTGTTTTTT
CAISGGTFEKLFF
>-|-|TRBV30|TRBJ1-1
TGTGCCTCGAACAGGGACGGAGGGAACACTGAAGCTTTCTTT
CASNRDGGNTEAFF
>-|TRBD2|TRBV7-9|TRBJ2-1
TGTGCCACCACCGAACCGGGACTAGGACATGGCAATGAGCAGTTCTTC
CATTEPGLGHGNEQFF
>-|-|TRBV9|TRBJ2-1
TGTGCCAGCAGCGTAGTCTCCCTATACAATGAGCAGTTCTTC
CASSVVSLYNEQFF
>-|-|TRBV30|TRBJ2-1
TGTGCCTGGAGTAGGAATGAGCAGTTCTTC
CAWSRNEQFF